A selection of T cell receptor beta chains follows, all from one sample in a study of blood T cells in healthy people across ages. TCRdb re-called the 5' RACE reads through MiXCR, storing one row per CDR3 protein. The sample yields 1.5 million to 2 million distinct CDR3 sequences, approximately 39% seen once. Sequencing was done on a sample of blood. The origin of the receptors is a human donor in good health. Each CDR3 is given with its conserved first and last residue. D genes are given only for firm matches. Size is omitted from some rows. Given values are once, few, many or a class for expanded clones.

TRBJ2-1 TRBD2 - TRBV29-1 CSVDSTGGGANEQFF TGCAGCGTTGATTCGACTGGCGGGGGGGCAAATGAGCAGTTCTTC
TRBJ1-1 - - TRBV7-6 CASSFGVQAEAFF TGTGCCAGCAGCTTTGGGGTCCAGGCTGAAGCTTTCTTT
TRBJ2-7 - - TRBV6-2/TRBV6-3 CASSPLVDEQYF TGTGCCAGCAGTCCCCTGGTCGACGAGCAGTACTTC
TRBJ2-1 TRBD2 - TRBV5-1 CASSLAGTSWVQEQFF TGCGCCAGCAGCTTGGCGGGGACTAGTTGGGTCCAGGAGCAGTTCTTC
TRBJ2-5 TRBD2 few TRBV11-2 CASSQFPSGKETQYF TGTGCCAGCAGCCAATTCCCTAGCGGAAAAGAGACCCAGTACTTC
TRBJ2-5 TRBD2 few TRBV6-2/TRBV6-3 CASSYDQRGVETQYF TGTGCCAGCAGTTACGATCAGCGGGGGGTAGAGACCCAGTACTTC
TRBJ2-3 - many TRBV12-3/TRBV12-4 CASSSRSDTQYF TGTGCCAGCAGTTCGAGGTCAGATACGCAGTATTTT
TRBJ2-1 - few TRBV2 CASSVRFGVINEQFF TGTGCCAGCAGTGTGAGGTTCGGAGTTATAAATGAGCAGTTCTTC
TRBJ2-7 - - TRBV4-1 CASSQEESRTAYEQYF TGCGCCAGCAGCCAAGAGGAGTCCAGAACCGCCTACGAGCAGTACTTC
TRBJ1-1 TRBD1 - TRBV10-3 CAISPTGWETEAFF TGTGCCATCAGCCCGACAGGGTGGGAGACTGAAGCTTTCTTT
TRBJ2-1 - - TRBV29-1 CSVAGGLMYNEQFF TGCAGCGTTGCAGGGGGGTTAATGTACAATGAGCAGTTCTTC
TRBJ2-3 TRBD1 few TRBV29-1 CSGRQGITDTQYF TGCAGCGGGCGACAGGGTATTACAGATACGCAGTATTTT
TRBJ2-7 - - TRBV25-1 CASGQLSSYEQYF TGTGCCAGCGGCCAATTGAGCTCCTACGAGCAGTACTTC
TRBJ2-2 TRBD1 few TRBV27 CASRPRTGHGELFF TGTGCCAGCAGGCCCAGGACAGGACACGGGGAGCTGTTTTTT
TRBJ2-5 - - TRBV11-1 CASSLAHHQETQYF TGTGCCAGCAGCTTAGCACACCACCAAGAGACCCAGTACTTC
TRBJ2-5 TRBD1 - TRBV29-1 CSVEGTGGDQETQYF TGCAGCGTTGAAGGGACAGGGGGTGATCAAGAGACCCAGTACTTC
TRBJ1-2 TRBD1 few TRBV6-1 CASREWTGANYGYTF TGTGCCAGCAGAGAATGGACAGGGGCTAACTATGGCTACACCTTC
TRBJ1-1 TRBD1 few TRBV5-1 CASSPRQGNSEAFF TGCGCCAGCAGCCCCCGACAGGGAAATAGTGAAGCTTTCTTT
TRBJ2-7 TRBD2 - TRBV12-3/TRBV12-4 CASSLGTEGGYEQYF TGTGCCAGCAGTCTGGGTACGGAGGGAGGGTACGAGCAGTACTTC
TRBJ2-5 - - TRBV7-9 CASSLTRQGLETQYF TGTGCCAGCAGCTTGACTAGACAGGGTCTAGAGACCCAGTACTTC
TRBJ1-2 - - TRBV25-1 CASSEYFETSDGYTF TGTGCCAGCAGTGAATATTTCGAGACATCGGATGGCTACACCTTC
TRBJ2-3 - - TRBV12-3/TRBV12-4 CASSSARRGSTDTQYF TGTGCCAGCAGTTCTGCTCGGAGGGGGAGCACAGATACGCAGTATTTT
TRBJ2-1 - few TRBV7-9 CASSFQVARGNEQFF TGTGCCAGCAGCTTCCAGGTAGCAAGGGGAAATGAGCAGTTCTTC
TRBJ2-3 - - TRBV7-2 CASSLGNRGTETQYF TGTGCCAGCAGCTTAGGGAATCGGGGCACAGAGACGCAGTATTTT
TRBJ2-1 TRBD2 - TRBV20-1 CGAIVPASGGGSYNEQFF TGCGGTGCCATAGTACCCGCTAGCGGGGGGGGATCGTACAATGAGCAGTTCTTC
TRBJ2-3 - - TRBV4-3 CASSQGGPNTDTQYF TGCGCCAGCAGCCAAGGTGGACCTAACACAGATACGCAGTATTTT
TRBJ1-2 - - TRBV20-1 CSARGGQNYGYTF TGCAGTGCTAGAGGGGGGCAGAACTATGGCTACACCTTC